Listed here are 12 T cell receptor beta chains from one sample, sequenced in a study of sequential checkpoint blockade in melanoma (dated 2019 in TCRdb). Libraries were prepared through the immunoSEQ multiplex PCR assay. The table was pulled from immuneACCESS by TCRdb, which kept in-frame rearrangements only. Such tables lose some clones; where checked, under half of the loss comes from unresolved V genes, and the rest has no known cause. This sample lists around 11,000 clones; about three quarters were detected once. The ten largest clones represent around 50% of the sample. This specimen's treatment or condition label, per the study, means: randomized to nivolumab then ipilimumab (arm A) or the reverse (arm B). Here the sequenced sample was CD8+ T cells sorted from blood (inferred from file names), taken from a patient given nivolumab and ipilimumab in sequence. The receptors come from a human donor with melanoma.

Here the CDR3 reads CASETGPGQGVQPQHF. CDR3 sequence (DNA): TGTGCCAGCGAAACGGGACCCGGACAGGGGGTCCAGCCCCAGCATTTT. The chain has TRBV28 and TRBJ1-5, with 10 bases fitting TRBD1. Germline CDR1 reads MDHEN; CDR2 reads SYDVKM. The CDR3 has 16 amino acids. J gave up 7 bases and V 8 bases, and 14 bases lay outside the gene matches.

The V call is TRBV5-1, the J call TRBJ2-7; TRBD1 is a possible D gene (7 bases). The V and J ends lost 0 bases and 6 bases respectively, with 19 bases between them. The CDR3 contains 16 residues. Germline V gives CDR1 SGHRS, CDR2 YFSETQ. The CDR3 loop is CASSLVFGGSGGEQYF. The CDR3 nucleotides are TGCGCCAGCAGCTTGGTCTTCGGGGGCTCAGGGGGCGAGCAGTACTTC.

This clone was detected once. The chain recombines TRBV7-9 with TRBJ1-1, with a possible D match to TRBD1 (5 bases). The CDR3 is 14 amino acids. V was pared by 1 base and J by 6 bases, with 12 bases between. Per the germline V gene, CDR1 is SEHNR and CDR2 is FQNEAQ (reference sequence). CDR3 in DNA: TGTGCCAGCAGCTTAGTTCGGGGGACTTCTGAAGCTTTCTTT. Translation: CASSLVRGTSEAFF.

The chain links TRBV11-2 to TRBJ2-7; 8 bases line up with TRBD1. CDR1 and CDR2 (germline): SGHAT, FQNNGV. CDR3 size: 15 residues. The V and J ends lost 3 bases and 1 base, in that order; junction bases with no gene match: 5. The CDR3 is CASSFSTGASYEQYF. The CDR3 nucleotides read TGTGCCAGCAGCTTCTCGACAGGGGCATCCTACGAGCAGTACTTC.

The rearrangement links TRBV19 to TRBJ2-7; 8 bases agree with TRBD1. The ends lost 5 bases at V and 7 bases at J; junction bases unmatched: 10. CDR3 length equals 14 residues. Germline CDR1 and CDR2: LNHDA and SQIVND (reference sequence). The DNA of the CDR3 is TGTGCCAGTAGTTTGGGGACAGGTGGTACTGAGCAGTACTTC. Its protein is CASSLGTGGTEQYF.

The J gene is TRBJ1-1, the V gene TRBV13, with a tentative D call TRBD1 (6 bases). The CDR3 totals 14 residues. Germline V gene lookup returns CDR1 PRHDT and CDR2 FYEKMQ (reference sequence). V lost 4 bases and J lost 1, with 10 bases in between. The CDR3 reads CASSWQGTNTEAFF. CDR3 in DNA: TGTGCCAGCAGCTGGCAGGGGACGAACACTGAAGCTTTCTTT.

There are a few counts of this clone. The chain employs TRBV6-6 and TRBJ1-1; D is undetermined. Per the germline V gene, CDR1 is MNHNY and CDR2 is SVGAGI (reference sequence). CDR3 length: 11 residues. Trimming pared 4 bases from V and 3 bases from J, leaving 3 bases between. As DNA, the CDR3 is TGTGCCAGCAGTTTCGACACTGAAGCTTTCTTT. Translating it yields CASSFDTEAFF.

This chain connects TRBV7-2 to TRBJ2-5; TRBD2 is a possible D gene (5 bases). Germline V gives CDR1 SGHTA, CDR2 FQGNSA. V lost 2 bases and J 5 bases, leaving 18 bases between the germline ends. This CDR3 has 16 residues. The CDR3 loop reads CASSLSSALARETQYF. CDR3 DNA sequence: TGTGCCAGCAGCTTATCGTCTGCGCTAGCTCGGGAGACCCAGTACTTC.

This clone was detected a few times. The chain is built from TRBV4-3 and TRBJ1-5; D is unresolved. The V end lost 0 bases, the J end lost 15 bases, and 12 bases lay between the germline ends. Germline V gene data show CDR1 as LGHNA and CDR2 as YSLEER. CDR3 length equals 12 residues. The CDR3 region is CASSQEAGPVHF. The CDR3 DNA is TGCGCCAGCAGCCAAGAAGCGGGTCCTGTGCATTTT.

V and J are TRBV7-6 and TRBJ2-1, with 10 nucleotides matching TRBD2. Per the germline V gene, CDR1 is SGHVS and CDR2 is FNYEAQ. Unmatched junction bases numbered 5, after V lost 1 base and J lost 5 bases. The CDR3 contains 16 residues. The CDR3 coding sequence is TGTGCCAGCAGCTTAGAGGCTAGCGGGGGAGACAATGAGCAGTTCTTC. Protein sequence: CASSLEASGGDNEQFF.

This clone has just one count. The CDR3 loop is CASSANRDTGYGYTF. As DNA, the CDR3 is TGTGCCAGCAGCGCTAATAGGGACACAGGCTATGGCTACACCTTC. The gene calls are TRBV9 and TRBJ1-2; D may be TRBD1 (6 bases). This CDR3 has 15 residues. Germline V gene data show CDR1 as SGDLS and CDR2 as YYNGEE. V was clipped by 3 bases and J by 4 bases, with 16 bases between them. The entire variable domain, with the rest obtained from reference TRBV9 and TRBJ1-2, is as follows: DSGVTQTPKHLITATGQRVTLRCSPRSGDLSVYWYQQSLDQGLQFLIQYYNGEERAKGNILERFSAQQFPDLHSELNLSSLELGDSALYFCASSANRDTGYGYTFGSGTRLTVV.

The chain employs TRBV28 and TRBJ2-7, with TRBD1 matching over 9 bases. The CDR3 is 15 residues long. Germline CDR1 is MDHEN and CDR2 is SYDVKM. Germline trimming cut 4 bases from V and 0 bases from J; bases unmatched to any gene: 4. The CDR3 loop is CASSSPGQGSYEQYF. In DNA, the CDR3 is TGTGCCAGCAGTTCTCCGGGACAGGGCTCCTACGAGCAGTACTTC. Full variable domain (outside the CDR3, taken from reference TRBV28 and TRBJ2-7): DVKVTQSSRYLVKRTGEKVFLECVQDMDHENMFWYRQDPGLGLRLIYFSYDVKMKEKGDIPEGYSVSREKKERFSLILESASTNQTSMYLCASSSPGQGSYEQYFGPGTRLTVT.